What follows is one TCR beta chain and its context. The antigen is not known. The read halts 3 residues ahead of the CDR3 end, with the missing end drawn from the germline J gene. The assay was immunoSEQ multiplex PCR, and TCRdb's table has in-frame clones only and misses some. Reported are 45,000 to 50,000 clones; the ten largest clones contain 35%. The V and J ends lost 1 base and 4 bases, in that order; junction bases with no gene match: 4. CDR3 size: 15 residues. Per the germline V gene, CDR1 is LNHDA and CDR2 is SQIVND (reference sequence). The data are from a study of T cells in women clearing cervical HPV infection. Study results and caveats: Each sample's T-cell count was unknown, possibly confounding richness.

The TCR was taken from a woman aged 18 to 69 with a cervical HPV16 infection that either progressed to CIN3+ or cleared (not recorded which). The sequencing input was blood buffy coat. The chain joins TRBV19 to TRBJ1-5, with 7 bases that match TRBD1. The CDR3 loop is CASSIGTGPNQPQHF. The DNA read from the CDR3 is TGTGCCAGTAGTATAGGGACAGGTCCTAATCAGCCC.